The source of this T cell receptor beta chain is a study of T cell responses to AZD1222 COVID-19 vaccine. General study findings and limits: As reported, nearly half of all spike-specific TCRs target variant regions that are unmutated. With two AZD1222 doses given, Spike-specific TCR breadth and depth both rose.

Per the germline V gene, CDR1 is SGHDT and CDR2 is YYEEEE. This CDR3 region has 13 residues. V lost 4 bases and J lost 2, with 9 bases in between. Second doses were pooled across both intervals (about 4 or about 12 weeks). A remark on this clone: Its matching antigen is unknown.

Method: immunoSEQ multiplex PCR; TCRdb's copy keeps in-frame clones and lacks some. The data hold about 66,000 clones, with 65% to 80% observed a single time. The receptor was isolated from an adult who received the AZD1222 COVID-19 vaccine. The chain has TRBV5-6 and TRBJ1-2; no clear D. The input for sequencing was peripheral blood, taken 28 days after the second AZD1222 dose. The CDR3 coding sequence is TGTGCCAGCAGCCCCCGGGTGAACTATGGCTACACCTTC. Its protein product is CASSPRVNYGYTF. Variable domain in full (rest from reference TRBV5-6 and TRBJ1-2): DAGVTQSPTHLIKTRGQQVTLRCSPKSGHDTVSWYQQALGQGPQFIFQYYEEEERQRGNFPDRFSGHQFPNYSSELNVNALLLGDSALYLCASSPRVNYGYTFGSGTRLTVV.